Below, 21 T cell receptor beta chains from the same sample are listed, as sequenced in a study of CD8 T cells in Susac syndrome. The RNA input was 0.5 to 1 ug, and it was reverse transcribed with random hexamers. In TCRdb, the immunoSEQ multiplex PCR reads were re-called with MiXCR into one record per CDR3 protein. The sample holds 75,000 to 80,000 distinct CDR3 sequences, 94% seen once. The sample consisted of CD8+ T cells from PBMCs. These receptors all come from a human donor with Susac syndrome.

This sequence joins TRBV5-6 and TRBJ2-3; 8 bases match TRBD1. The CDR3 has 18 amino acids. V trimming: 4 bases; J trimming: 0 bases; junction bases outside the gene matches: 13. Germline V CDR1 and CDR2: SGHDT, YYEEEE. The CDR3: CASSGTGTQPTSTDTQYF. The CDR3 nucleotides read TGTGCCAGCAGCGGGACAGGAACCCAACCAACTAGCACAGATACGCAGTATTTT.

V usage is TRBV9 and J usage is TRBJ2-1, with 7 bases identical to TRBD2. The CDR3 totals 14 residues. V gave up 0 bases and J gave up 9 bases; unmatched junction bases: 6. Germline CDR1 is SGDLS and CDR2 is YYNGEE. The CDR3 nucleotides read TGTGCCAGCAGCGTAGGCGGGGGACTACTTGAGCAGTTCTTC. It yields the protein CASSVGGGLLEQFF.

This rearrangement joins TRBV12-2 to TRBJ1-2. TRBV12-2 is noted as a pseudogene. The CDR3 runs to 14 residues. The CDR3, as DNA: TGTGCAAGTCGCCGAGGGCCTTACCGCTATGGCTACACCTTC. The encoded protein is CASRRGPYRYGYTF.

This clonotype has only one observation. The V gene is TRBV2, the J gene TRBJ1-2; maybe TRBD1 (5 bases). The CDR3 extends over 14 amino acids. Germline CDR1 SNHLY, CDR2 FYNNEI. V lost 2 bases and J lost 4, with 11 bases in between. The CDR3 DNA reads TGTGCCAGCAGTGAATCAGGGTATGCCTATGGCTACACCTTC. Its protein product is CASSESGYAYGYTF.

This chain connects TRBV5-6 to TRBJ1-2, with D possibly being TRBD1 (5 bases). Per the germline V gene, CDR1 is SGHDT and CDR2 is YYEEEE. V lost 4 bases and J lost 4, with 14 bases in between. The CDR3 spans 14 residues. The CDR3 protein is CASSVGQLLYGYTF. CDR3 nucleotides: TGTGCCAGCAGCGTGGGGCAGCTACTCTATGGCTACACCTTC.

The J gene is TRBJ1-2, the V gene TRBV20-1, with D unresolved. This CDR3 contains 13 residues. The germline V gene has CDR1 DFQATT and CDR2 SNEGSKA (reference sequence). V was trimmed by 6 bases and J by 1 base, leaving 12 bases between them. The chain's CDR3 is CSAGKRVNYGYTF. In DNA, the CDR3 is TGCAGTGCCGGAAAAAGGGTTAACTATGGCTACACCTTC.

The chain carries TRBV29-1 and TRBJ2-7; TRBD2 matches 8 bases. From germline, CDR1 is SQVTM and CDR2 ANQGSEA. After removal of 4 bases from V and 7 bases from J, the junction contained 6 bases not matched to a gene. The CDR3 totals 12 residues. CDR3 region: CSVGGGPREQYF. The CDR3 DNA reads as TGCAGCGTTGGCGGGGGGCCCAGGGAGCAGTACTTC.

The CDR3 bases are TGTGCCACCAGCTCCGGCGGGGAGCTGTTTTTT. It codes for CATSSGGELFF. The chain has TRBV15 and TRBJ2-2; D is unresolved. CDR3 size: 11 residues. Trimming removed 5 bases at V and 7 bases at J, with 5 bases between. Germline V gene lookup returns CDR1 LNHNV and CDR2 YYDKDF (reference sequence).

This chain joins TRBV9 and TRBJ2-1; the match to TRBD2 covers 13 bases. The CDR3 runs to 16 residues. Unmatched junction bases numbered 8, after V lost 7 bases and J lost 4 bases. The germline V gene has CDR1 SGDLS and CDR2 YYNGEE. CDR3 loop: CASSTTSGGGYNEQFF. Here the CDR3 DNA reads TGTGCCAGCTCCACTACTAGCGGGGGGGGGTACAATGAGCAGTTCTTC.

This chain uses TRBV12-2 with TRBJ1-1. TRBV12-2 is tagged as a pseudogene. CDR3 size: 14 residues. This chain's CDR3 is CASRFSPMNTEAFF. DNA of the CDR3: TGTGCAAGTCGCTTTAGTCCCATGAACACTGAAGCTTTCTTT.

J is TRBJ2-7 and V is TRBV20-1, with D possibly being TRBD1 or TRBD2 (5 bases each). The CDR3 covers 12 residues. The ends were cut back, 3 bases at V and 1 base at J, with 7 bases in the middle. Germline loops: CDR1 DFQATT, CDR2 SNEGSKA (reference sequence). The CDR3 spells CSASGASYEQYF. CDR3 nucleotides: TGCAGTGCTAGCGGGGCTTCCTACGAGCAGTACTTC.

The chain combines TRBV14 with TRBJ2-1; 8 nucleotides line up with TRBD1. The CDR3 is 14 residues long. Germline values: CDR1 SGHDN, CDR2 FVKESK. V shed 4 bases and J 8 bases; nucleotides not matched to a gene: 7. The CDR3 spells CASSLRTGSDEQFF. The CDR3 region has the DNA TGTGCCAGCAGCCTTAGGACAGGGAGTGATGAGCAGTTCTTC.

The chain employs TRBV9 and TRBJ2-7; 9 nucleotides line up with TRBD2. The CDR3 has 15 amino acids. Germline V CDR1 and CDR2: SGDLS, YYNGEE. V lost 3 bases to trimming and J lost 2 bases; unmatched junction nucleotides: 6. CDR3 residues: CASSGTSEPPYEQYF. The CDR3 nucleotides are TGTGCCAGCAGCGGGACTAGCGAACCCCCCTACGAGCAGTACTTC.

This sequence joins TRBV7-9 and TRBJ1-2, with D perhaps TRBD1 (5 bases). Trimming cost V 8 bases and J 8 bases, with 12 bases left between them. The length of the CDR3 is 11 residues. CDR1 and CDR2 from the germline V gene are SEHNR and FQNEAQ (reference sequence). This CDR3 reads CASFGARGYTF. The CDR3 bases are TGTGCCAGCTTCGGGGCGCGAGGCTACACCTTC.

The chain is built from TRBV20-1 and TRBJ2-1, with TRBD2 matching 9 bases. CDR1 is DFQATT and CDR2 is SNEGSKA in the germline V gene (reference sequence). The CDR3 has 13 residues. V shed 6 bases and J 6 bases; nucleotides not matched to a gene: 6. The CDR3 DNA follows: TGCAGTGCGATCGGGACTAGCCGCAATGAGCAGTTCTTC. Encoded protein: CSAIGTSRNEQFF.

The CDR3 nucleotides read TGCGCCAGCAGCTTTGGGTCAGGGCCTTACGAGCAGTACTTC. Encoded protein: CASSFGSGPYEQYF. This chain connects TRBV5-1 to TRBJ2-7, with D possibly TRBD1 on 5 matching bases. V shed 2 bases and J shed 4 bases, with 13 bases lying between them. Germline CDR1 is SGHRS and CDR2 is YFSETQ. The CDR3 contains 14 residues.

This clonotype was observed once. This sequence joins TRBV6-6 and TRBJ2-3, with D possibly matching TRBD2 (6 bases). V was clipped by 6 bases and J by 0 bases, with 16 bases between them. The CDR3 is made up of 16 amino acids. CDR1 and CDR2 from the germline V gene are MNHNY and SVGAGI (reference sequence). CDR3 nucleotide sequence: TGTGCCAGCAGCCGATCAGCGGGCGGTAGCACAGATACGCAGTATTTT. Translation gives CASSRSAGGSTDTQYF.

This rearrangement joins TRBV12-3 or TRBV12-4 to TRBJ2-1, with D perhaps matching TRBD2 (5 bases). There are 13 residues in the CDR3. With 1 base removed from V and 6 bases from J, the gap between germline ends came to 7 bases. The CDR3 region is CASSLGRANEQFF. In DNA form, the CDR3 reads TGTGCCAGCAGTTTAGGGCGGGCCAATGAGCAGTTCTTC.

V gene TRBV20-1 combines with J gene TRBJ2-2; D call uncertain. The germline gives CDR1 DFQATT, CDR2 SNEGSKA (reference sequence). The CDR3 has 15 residues. The germline V and J ends were trimmed by 1 base and 5 bases, with 14 bases remaining between them. Here the CDR3 DNA reads TGCAGTGCTAGAGCGGTAGGCGTACTGACCGGGGAGCTGTTTTTT. Amino acids: CSARAVGVLTGELFF.

The CDR3 nucleotides read TGTGCCACCAGTGACCACCCGTTGGGAGACCCAAAGGGAGCTTTCTTT. Translating gives CATSDHPLGDPKGAFF. V gene TRBV24-1 combines with J gene TRBJ1-1; D is unresolved. Germline-derived CDR1 and CDR2 are KGHDR and SFDVKD. The ends were cut back, 4 bases at V and 10 bases at J, with 24 bases in the middle. The CDR3 sequence is 16 residues long.

The V gene is TRBV24-1, the J gene TRBJ2-7, with D perhaps TRBD2 (6 bases). CDR1 and CDR2 from the germline V gene are KGHDR and SFDVKD. V gave up 2 bases and J gave up 3 bases, with 16 bases separating them. The CDR3 extends over 16 amino acids. The CDR3: CATSDSYDRAGYEQYF. The CDR3 DNA follows: TGTGCCACCAGTGATTCTTACGACAGAGCGGGCTACGAGCAGTACTTC.